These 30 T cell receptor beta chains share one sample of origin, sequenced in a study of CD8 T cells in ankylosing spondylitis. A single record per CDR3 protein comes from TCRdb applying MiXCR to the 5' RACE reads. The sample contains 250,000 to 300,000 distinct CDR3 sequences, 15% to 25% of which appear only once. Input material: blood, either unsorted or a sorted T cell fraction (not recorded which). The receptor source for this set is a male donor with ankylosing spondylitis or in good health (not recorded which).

The chain's CDR3 is CASSLSGRANTGELFF. In DNA, the CDR3 is TGCGCCAGCAGCTTGTCGGGCAGGGCGAACACCGGGGAGCTGTTTTTT. The chain employs TRBV5-1 and TRBJ2-2, with a possible D match to TRBD1 (5 bases). The germline CDR1 and CDR2 sequences are SGHRS and YFSETQ. V dropped 1 base and J dropped 0 bases, with 10 bases sitting between them. CDR3 length: 16 residues.

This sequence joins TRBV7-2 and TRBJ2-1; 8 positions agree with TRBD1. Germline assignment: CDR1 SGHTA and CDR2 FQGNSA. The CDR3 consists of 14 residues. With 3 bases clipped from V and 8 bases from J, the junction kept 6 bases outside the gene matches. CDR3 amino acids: CASSFGQGADEQFF. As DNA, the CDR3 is TGTGCCAGCAGCTTTGGACAGGGCGCCGATGAGCAGTTCTTC.

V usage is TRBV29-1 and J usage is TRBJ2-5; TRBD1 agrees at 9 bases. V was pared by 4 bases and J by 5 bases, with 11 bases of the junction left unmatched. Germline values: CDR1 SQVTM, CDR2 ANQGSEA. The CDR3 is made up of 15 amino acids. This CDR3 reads CSVVPPGQGGETQYF. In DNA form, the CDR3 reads TGCAGCGTTGTGCCCCCGGGACAGGGTGGGGAGACCCAGTACTTC.

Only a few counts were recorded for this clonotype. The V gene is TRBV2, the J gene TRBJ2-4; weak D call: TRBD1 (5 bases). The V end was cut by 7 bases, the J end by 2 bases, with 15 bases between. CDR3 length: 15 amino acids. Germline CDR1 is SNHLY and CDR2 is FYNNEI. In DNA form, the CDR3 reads TGTGCCAGCACCGAAGGCTGGACACCCAAAAACATTCAGTACTTC. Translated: CASTEGWTPKNIQYF.

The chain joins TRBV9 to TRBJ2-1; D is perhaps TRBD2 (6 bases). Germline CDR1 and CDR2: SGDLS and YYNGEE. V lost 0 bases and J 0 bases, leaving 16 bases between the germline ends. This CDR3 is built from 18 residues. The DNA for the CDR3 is TGTGCCAGCAGCGTAGAAGTTGGGGGGTCGAGCTCCTACAATGAGCAGTTCTTC. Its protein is CASSVEVGGSSSYNEQFF.

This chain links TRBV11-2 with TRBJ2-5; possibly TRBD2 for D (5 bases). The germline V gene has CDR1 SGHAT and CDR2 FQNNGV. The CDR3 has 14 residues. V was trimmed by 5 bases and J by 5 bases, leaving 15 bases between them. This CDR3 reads CASSPSGREETQYF. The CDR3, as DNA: TGTGCCAGCAGCCCGTCGGGTAGGGAGGAGACCCAGTACTTC.

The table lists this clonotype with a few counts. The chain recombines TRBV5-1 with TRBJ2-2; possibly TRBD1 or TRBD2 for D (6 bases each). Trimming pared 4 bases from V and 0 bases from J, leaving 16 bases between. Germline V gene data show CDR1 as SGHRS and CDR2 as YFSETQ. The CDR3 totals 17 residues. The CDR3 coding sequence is TGCGCCAGCAGCGAGAGTGGGGGGCTGCCGAACACCGGGGAGCTGTTTTTT. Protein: CASSESGGLPNTGELFF.

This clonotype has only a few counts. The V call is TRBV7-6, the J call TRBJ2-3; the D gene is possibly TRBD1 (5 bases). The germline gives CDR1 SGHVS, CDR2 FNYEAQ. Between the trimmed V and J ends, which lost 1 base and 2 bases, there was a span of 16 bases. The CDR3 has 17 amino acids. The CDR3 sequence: CASSLETWGSTTDTQYF. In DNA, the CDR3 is TGTGCCAGCAGCTTAGAAACATGGGGCAGCACCACAGATACGCAGTATTTT.

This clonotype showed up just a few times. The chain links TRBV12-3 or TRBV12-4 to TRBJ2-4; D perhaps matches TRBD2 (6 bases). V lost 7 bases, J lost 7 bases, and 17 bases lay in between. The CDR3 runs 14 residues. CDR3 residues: CASTPRGWGNIQYF. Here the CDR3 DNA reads TGTGCCAGCACCCCGCGGGGATGGGGGAACATTCAGTACTTC.

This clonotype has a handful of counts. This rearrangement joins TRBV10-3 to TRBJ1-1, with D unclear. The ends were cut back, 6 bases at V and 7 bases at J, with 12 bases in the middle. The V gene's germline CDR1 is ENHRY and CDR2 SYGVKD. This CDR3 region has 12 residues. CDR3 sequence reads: CAIRANKGEAFF. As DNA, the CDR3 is TGTGCCATCAGGGCCAACAAAGGTGAAGCTTTCTTT.

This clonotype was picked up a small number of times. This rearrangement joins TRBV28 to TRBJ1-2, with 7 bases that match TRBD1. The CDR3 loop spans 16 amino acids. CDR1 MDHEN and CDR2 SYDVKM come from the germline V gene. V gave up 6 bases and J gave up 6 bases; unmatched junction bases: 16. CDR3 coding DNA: TGTGCCAGCAGCACCCCGACAGGGTACAATAAGGATGGCTACACCTTC. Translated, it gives CASSTPTGYNKDGYTF.

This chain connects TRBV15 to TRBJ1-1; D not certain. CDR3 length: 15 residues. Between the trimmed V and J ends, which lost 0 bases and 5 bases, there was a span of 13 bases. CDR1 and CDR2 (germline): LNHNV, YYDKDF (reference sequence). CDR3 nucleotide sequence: TGTGCCACCAGCAGAGATCAAGGGATCGGGACTGAAGCTTTCTTT. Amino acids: CATSRDQGIGTEAFF.

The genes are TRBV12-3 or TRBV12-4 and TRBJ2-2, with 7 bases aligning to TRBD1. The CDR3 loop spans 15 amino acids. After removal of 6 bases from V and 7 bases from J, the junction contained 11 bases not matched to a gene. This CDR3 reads CASSGTVLDNGELFF. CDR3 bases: TGTGCCAGCAGCGGGACAGTTCTAGACAACGGGGAGCTGTTTTTT.

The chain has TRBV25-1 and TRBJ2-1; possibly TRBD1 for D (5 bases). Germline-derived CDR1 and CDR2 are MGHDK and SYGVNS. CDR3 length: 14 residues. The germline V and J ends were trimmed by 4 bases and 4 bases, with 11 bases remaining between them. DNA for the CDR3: TGTGCCAGCAGTGGCAGACAGAGATACAATGAGCAGTTCTTC. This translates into CASSGRQRYNEQFF.

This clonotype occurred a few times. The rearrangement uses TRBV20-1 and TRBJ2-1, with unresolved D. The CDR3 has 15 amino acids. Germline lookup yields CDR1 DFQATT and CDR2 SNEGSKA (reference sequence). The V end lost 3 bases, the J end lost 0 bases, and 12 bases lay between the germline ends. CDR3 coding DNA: TGCAGTGCTAGGCGTAGGCTAGACTCCTACAATGAGCAGTTCTTC. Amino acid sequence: CSARRRLDSYNEQFF.

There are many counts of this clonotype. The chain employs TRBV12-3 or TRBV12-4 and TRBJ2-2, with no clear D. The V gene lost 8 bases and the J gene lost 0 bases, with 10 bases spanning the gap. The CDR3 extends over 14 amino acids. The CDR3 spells CASAPASNTGELFF. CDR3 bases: TGTGCCAGCGCGCCCGCATCGAACACCGGGGAGCTGTTTTTT.

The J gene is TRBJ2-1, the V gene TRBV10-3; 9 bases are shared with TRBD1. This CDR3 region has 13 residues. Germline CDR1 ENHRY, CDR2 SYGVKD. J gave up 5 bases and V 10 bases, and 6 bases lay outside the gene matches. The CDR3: CATAGQGNNEQFF. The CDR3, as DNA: TGTGCCACTGCGGGACAGGGCAACAATGAGCAGTTCTTC.

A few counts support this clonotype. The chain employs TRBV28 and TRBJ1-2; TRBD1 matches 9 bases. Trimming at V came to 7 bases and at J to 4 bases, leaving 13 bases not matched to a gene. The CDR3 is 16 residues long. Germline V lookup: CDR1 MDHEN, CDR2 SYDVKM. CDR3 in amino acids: CASTPAPGQGSYGYTF. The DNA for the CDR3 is TGTGCCAGCACACCTGCCCCGGGACAGGGTTCCTATGGCTACACCTTC.

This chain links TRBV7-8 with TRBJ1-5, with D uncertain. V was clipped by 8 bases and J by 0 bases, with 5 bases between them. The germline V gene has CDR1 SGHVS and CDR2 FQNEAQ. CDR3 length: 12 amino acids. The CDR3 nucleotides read TGTGCCAGCGGATATAGCAATCAGCCCCAGCATTTT. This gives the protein CASGYSNQPQHF.

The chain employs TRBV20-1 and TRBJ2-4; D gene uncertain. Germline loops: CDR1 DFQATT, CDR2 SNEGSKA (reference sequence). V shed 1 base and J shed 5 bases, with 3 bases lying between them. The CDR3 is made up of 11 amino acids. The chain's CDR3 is CSARAQNIQYF. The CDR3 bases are TGCAGTGCTAGAGCTCAAAACATTCAGTACTTC.

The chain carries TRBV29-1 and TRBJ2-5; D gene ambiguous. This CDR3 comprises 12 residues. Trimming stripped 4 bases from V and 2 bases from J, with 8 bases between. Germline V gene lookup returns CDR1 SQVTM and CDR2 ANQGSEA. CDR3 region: CSVVNSQETQYF. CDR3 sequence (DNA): TGCAGCGTTGTCAATTCTCAAGAGACCCAGTACTTC. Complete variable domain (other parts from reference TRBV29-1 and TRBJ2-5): SAVISQKPSRDICQRGTSLTIQCQVDSQVTMMFWYRQQPGQSLTLIATANQGSEATYESGFVIDKFPISRPNLTFSTLTVSNMSPEDSSIYLCSVVNSQETQYFGPGTRLLVL.

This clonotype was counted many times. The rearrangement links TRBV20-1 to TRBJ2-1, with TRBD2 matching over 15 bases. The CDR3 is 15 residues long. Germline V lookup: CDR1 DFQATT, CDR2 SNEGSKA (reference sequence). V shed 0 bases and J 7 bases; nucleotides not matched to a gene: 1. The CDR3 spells CSAREGTSGRNEQFF. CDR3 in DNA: TGCAGTGCTAGAGAAGGGACTAGCGGGAGGAATGAGCAGTTCTTC.

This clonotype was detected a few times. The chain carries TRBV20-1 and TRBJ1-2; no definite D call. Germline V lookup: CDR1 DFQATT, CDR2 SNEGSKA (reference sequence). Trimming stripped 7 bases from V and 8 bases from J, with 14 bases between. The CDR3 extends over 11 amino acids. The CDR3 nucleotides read TGCAGTGATGTTGGCCCGGGGGGCTACACCTTC. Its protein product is CSDVGPGGYTF.

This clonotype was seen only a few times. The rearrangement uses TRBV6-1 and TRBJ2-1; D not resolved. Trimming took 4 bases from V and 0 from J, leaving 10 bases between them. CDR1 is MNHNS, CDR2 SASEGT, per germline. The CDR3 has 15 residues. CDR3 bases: TGTGCCAGCAGTGCTTGGGGTTTCTCCTACAATGAGCAGTTCTTC. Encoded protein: CASSAWGFSYNEQFF.

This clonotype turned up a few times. The chain's CDR3 is CSAREGADDLAQYV. As DNA, the CDR3 is TGCAGTGCTAGAGAGGGAGCAGACGATTTGGCGCAGTACGTC. The chain is built from TRBV20-1 and TRBJ2-7; TRBD2 is a possible D gene (5 bases). CDR3 length: 14 residues. V lost 0 bases, J lost 9 bases, and 18 bases lay in between. Germline-derived CDR1 and CDR2 are DFQATT and SNEGSKA (reference sequence).

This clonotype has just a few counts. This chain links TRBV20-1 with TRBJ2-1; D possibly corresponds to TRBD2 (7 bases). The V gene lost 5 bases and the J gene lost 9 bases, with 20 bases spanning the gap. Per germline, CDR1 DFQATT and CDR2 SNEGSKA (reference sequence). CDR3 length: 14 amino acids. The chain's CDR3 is CSASRGGAIGEQFF. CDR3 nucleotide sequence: TGCAGTGCTTCACGAGGGGGGGCCATTGGTGAGCAGTTCTTC.

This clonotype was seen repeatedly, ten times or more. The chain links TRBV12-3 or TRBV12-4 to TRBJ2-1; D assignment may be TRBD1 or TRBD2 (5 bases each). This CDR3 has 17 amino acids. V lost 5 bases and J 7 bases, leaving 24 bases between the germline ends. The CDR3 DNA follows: TGTGCCAGCAGTAGGGGCCCTGGCGGGCTAACCCATAATGAGCAGTTCTTC. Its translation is CASSRGPGGLTHNEQFF.

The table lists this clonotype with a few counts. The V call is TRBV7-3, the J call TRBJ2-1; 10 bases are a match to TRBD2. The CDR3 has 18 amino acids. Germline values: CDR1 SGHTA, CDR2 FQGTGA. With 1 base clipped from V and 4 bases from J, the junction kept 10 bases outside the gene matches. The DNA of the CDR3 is TGTGCCAGCAGCTTAATCCCCTCTAGCGGGAGTGGGTACAATGAGCAGTTCTTC. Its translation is CASSLIPSSGSGYNEQFF.

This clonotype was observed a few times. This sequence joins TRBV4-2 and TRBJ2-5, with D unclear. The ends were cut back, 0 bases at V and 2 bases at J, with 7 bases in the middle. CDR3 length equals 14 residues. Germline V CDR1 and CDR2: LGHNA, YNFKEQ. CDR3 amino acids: CASSQDGFQETQYF. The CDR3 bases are TGTGCCAGCAGCCAAGACGGGTTTCAAGAGACCCAGTACTTC.

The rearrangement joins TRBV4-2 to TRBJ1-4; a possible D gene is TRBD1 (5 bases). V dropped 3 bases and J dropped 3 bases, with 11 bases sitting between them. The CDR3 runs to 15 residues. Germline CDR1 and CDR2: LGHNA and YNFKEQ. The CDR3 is CASSQPRASNEKLFF. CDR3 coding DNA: TGTGCCAGCAGCCAGCCCAGGGCCTCTAATGAAAAACTGTTTTTT.